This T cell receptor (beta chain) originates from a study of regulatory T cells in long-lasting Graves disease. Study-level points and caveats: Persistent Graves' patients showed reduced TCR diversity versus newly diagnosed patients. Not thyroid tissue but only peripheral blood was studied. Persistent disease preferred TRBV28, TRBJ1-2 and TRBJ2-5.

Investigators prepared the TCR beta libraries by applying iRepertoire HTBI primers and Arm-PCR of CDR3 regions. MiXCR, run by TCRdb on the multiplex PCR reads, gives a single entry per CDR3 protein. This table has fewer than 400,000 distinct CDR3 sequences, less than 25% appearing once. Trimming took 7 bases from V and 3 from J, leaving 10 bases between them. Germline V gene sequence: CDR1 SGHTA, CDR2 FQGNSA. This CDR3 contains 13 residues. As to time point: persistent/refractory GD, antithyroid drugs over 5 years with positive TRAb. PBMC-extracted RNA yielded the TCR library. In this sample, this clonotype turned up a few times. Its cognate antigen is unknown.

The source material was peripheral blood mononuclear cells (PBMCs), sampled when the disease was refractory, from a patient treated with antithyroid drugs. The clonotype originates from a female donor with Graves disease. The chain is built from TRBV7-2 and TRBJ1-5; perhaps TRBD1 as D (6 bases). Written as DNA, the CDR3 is TGTGCCAGCAATCAGGGGTACAATCAGCCCCAGCATTTT. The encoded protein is CASNQGYNQPQHF.